This record covers a single T cell receptor (beta chain). Authors' data handling: Estimates of nucleated cell counts were drawn from the amplification of reference gene primers. Generated by immunoSEQ multiplex PCR, the TCRdb table keeps only in-frame clones and is missing some. V and J calls and clone size are those listed in that table; D and trimming were worked out from the DNA. The sample shows approximately 150,000 clones, 80% to 85% of them seen only once. The CDR3 length is 16 residues. Germline CDR1 SGHTA, CDR2 FQGNSA. J was trimmed by 4 bases and V by 5 bases; bases with no gene match: 13. The data are from a study of blood T cell repertoires in COVID-19. Study in general: Nucleic acid was either cDNA or gDNA, and it came from T cells, B-cell-depleted T cells, or PBMCs.

Material: peripheral blood. This sequence originates from a man aged 70-80 years with active or convalescent COVID-19. The chain uses TRBV7-2 and TRBJ1-1; TRBD1 matches at 7 bases. CDR3 loop: CASSPRQGSIPTEAFF. CDR3 nucleotide sequence: TGTGCCAGCAGCCCCCGACAGGGAAGCATACCCACTGAAGCTTTCTTT.